The 9 T cell receptor beta chains presented below share a single source sample, sequenced in a study of blood T cell repertoires in COVID-19. The table came from immunoSEQ multiplex PCR; TCRdb's copy has only in-frame clones and leaves some out. The repertoire holds about 140,000 clones, with about three quarters as singletons. The sample taken for sequencing was peripheral blood. The receptors shown here come from a man older than 75 with acute or convalescent COVID-19.

Here the CDR3 DNA reads TGCGCCAGCAGCCAAGGAGCGGGGCGATCAGATACGCAGTATTTT. Its protein is CASSQGAGRSDTQYF. The V call is TRBV4-3, the J call TRBJ2-3; TRBD2 matches 7 bases. The germline V gene has CDR1 LGHNA and CDR2 YSLEER. V was pared by 1 base and J by 4 bases, with 5 bases of the junction left unmatched. CDR3 length: 15 amino acids.

This chain uses TRBV30 with TRBJ2-2; D is perhaps TRBD2 (5 bases). V was cut by 5 bases and J by 3 bases, with 10 bases left in between. The CDR3 loop spans 13 amino acids. Germline CDR1 is GTSNPN and CDR2 is SVGIG (reference sequence). CDR3 residues: CAWGLTYTGELFF. Here the CDR3 DNA reads TGTGCCTGGGGACTTACTTACACCGGGGAGCTGTTTTTT. The full variable domain, its missing parts supplied by reference TRBV30 and TRBJ2-2, is SQTIHQWPATLVQPVGSPLSLECTVEGTSNPNLYWYRQAAGRGLQLLFYSVGIGQISSEVPQNLSASRPQDRQFILSSKKLLLSDSGFYLCAWGLTYTGELFFGEGSRLTVL.

This chain uses TRBV5-1 with TRBJ1-4; 10 nucleotides agree with TRBD1. The trim removed 6 bases at V and 7 bases at J, leaving 9 bases unmatched. The germline V gene encodes CDR1 SGHRS and CDR2 YFSETQ. This CDR3 has 15 residues. CDR3 nucleotide sequence: TGCGCCAGCACCCTTGGGGGACAGGGGCGTGAAAAACTGTTTTTT. Translated: CASTLGGQGREKLFF.

This clone was picked up one time. The rearrangement uses TRBV11-3 and TRBJ2-1; 10 nucleotides match TRBD2. The CDR3 totals 17 residues. V lost 5 bases and J lost 3; bases outside the gene matches: 10. CDR1 is SGHNT and CDR2 is YENEEA in the germline V gene. The CDR3 region is CASSGLSERGGYNEQFF. The CDR3 nucleotides read TGTGCCAGCAGCGGGCTGAGCGAGCGGGGGGGCTACAATGAGCAGTTCTTC.

V and J are TRBV6-6 and TRBJ2-3, with D perhaps matching TRBD1 (6 bases). Germline lookup yields CDR1 MNHNY and CDR2 SVGAGI (reference sequence). Trimming stripped 0 bases from V and 2 bases from J, with 12 bases between. The CDR3 has 16 residues. CDR3 DNA: TGTGCCAGCAGTTACTCTGGGGACAAAGACACAGATACGCAGTATTTT. Protein sequence: CASSYSGDKDTDTQYF.

DNA for the CDR3: TGTGCCAGCAGCTTAGTGGCGGCTAGCACAGATACGCAGTATTTT. Protein product: CASSLVAASTDTQYF. The chain combines TRBV7-3 with TRBJ2-3; D gene unclear. V lost 2 bases, J lost 0 bases, and 9 bases lay in between. CDR3 size: 15 residues. The germline V gene encodes CDR1 SGHTA and CDR2 FQGTGA. Full variable domain (missing parts from reference TRBV7-3 and TRBJ2-3): GAGVSQTPSNKVTEKGKYVELRCDPISGHTALYWYRQSLGQGPEFLIYFQGTGAADDSGLPNDRFFAVRPEGSVSTLKIQRTERGDSAVYLCASSLVAASTDTQYFGPGTRLTVL.

J is TRBJ2-2 and V is TRBV10-1; D call uncertain. The CDR3 consists of 14 residues. Trimming took 3 bases from V and 4 from J, leaving 9 bases between them. CDR1 is WNHNN and CDR2 is SYGVQD in the germline V gene (reference sequence). In nucleotides, the CDR3 is TGCGCCAGCAGTGAAGCAACTTCCACCGGGGAGCTGTTTTTT. It translates to CASSEATSTGELFF.

This clone was detected once. J is TRBJ2-3 and V is TRBV7-2; maybe TRBD2 (5 bases). The CDR3 contains 13 residues. Per the germline V gene, CDR1 is SGHTA and CDR2 is FQGNSA. V lost 2 bases and J 3 bases, leaving 6 bases between the germline ends. The CDR3 region is CASSLIATDTQYF. The DNA of the CDR3 is TGTGCCAGCAGCTTAATAGCGACAGATACGCAGTATTTT.

V usage is TRBV4-2 and J usage is TRBJ1-2, with a possible D match to TRBD1 (6 bases). The CDR3 runs 17 residues. Per the germline V gene, CDR1 is LGHNA and CDR2 is YNFKEQ. Trimming removed 1 base from V and 1 base from J, with 16 bases in between. The CDR3 sequence is CASSQVSHRTVNYGYTF. The DNA of the CDR3 is TGTGCCAGCAGCCAAGTAAGTCATCGGACAGTTAACTATGGCTACACCTTC.